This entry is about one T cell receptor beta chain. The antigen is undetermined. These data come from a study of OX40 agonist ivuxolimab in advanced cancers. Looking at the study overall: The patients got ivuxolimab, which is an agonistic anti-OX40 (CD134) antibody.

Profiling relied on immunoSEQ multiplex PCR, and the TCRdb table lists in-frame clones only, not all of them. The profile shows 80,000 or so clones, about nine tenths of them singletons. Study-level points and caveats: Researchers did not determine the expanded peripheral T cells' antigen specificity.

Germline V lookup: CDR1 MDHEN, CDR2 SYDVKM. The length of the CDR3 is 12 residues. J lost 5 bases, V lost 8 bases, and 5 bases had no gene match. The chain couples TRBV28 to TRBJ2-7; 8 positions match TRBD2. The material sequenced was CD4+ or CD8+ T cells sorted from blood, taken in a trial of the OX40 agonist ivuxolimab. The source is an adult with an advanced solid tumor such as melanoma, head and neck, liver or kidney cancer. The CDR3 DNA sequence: TGTGCCAGCGGGACTAGACGGAACGAGCAGTACTTC. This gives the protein CASGTRRNEQYF.